This note documents a single T cell receptor beta chain sequence. Its specificity is not known. The data are from a study of T-cell memory formation after mild COVID-19. Findings of the study overall: Contracting CD4+ clones sat mainly in CM and EM; CD8+ in EMRA.

A 5'RACE reaction primed in the constant segment made cDNA libraries of TCR alpha and TCR beta, and these carried sample barcodes and UMIs. TCRdb processed the 5' RACE reads anew with MiXCR; each CDR3 protein has one entry. The sample lists roughly 170,000 distinct CDR3 sequences; about a fifth were seen once. Germline V lookup: CDR1 SNHLY, CDR2 FYNNEI. V lost 6 bases and J lost 1, with 15 bases in between. The CDR3 totals 16 residues. The chain joins TRBV2 to TRBJ2-2, with D possibly being TRBD1 or TRBD2 (5 bases each). This TCR was sampled from a man younger than 35 who had mild COVID-19 (a few samples of this study predate the infection). Cell type and time point are not known. Input material: PBMCs or a T cell subset sorted from them (not recorded which). The CDR3 nucleotides are TGTGCCAGCAGCCGACGAGGGACGGAGAACACCGGGGAGCTGTTTTTT. As protein: CASSRRGTENTGELFF.